This T cell receptor beta chain was captured in a study of T-cell memory formation after mild COVID-19. Study in general: TCR clusters mostly belonged to single donors. Whole-study findings and limits: The second-wave clones peaking on day 37 were not confirmed as SARS-CoV-2-specific. The CD4+ clones that contracted clustered mainly within CM and EM, and the CD8+ clones concentrated in EMRA.

5'RACE with constant-segment primers built TCRalpha and TCRbeta cDNA libraries with UMIs. TCRdb ran MiXCR on the 5' RACE reads and lists one entry per CDR3 protein. Here the sample spans some 210,000 distinct CDR3 sequences, approximately 10% being singletons. This clonotype was recorded many times. Its antigen is unknown. This sequence originates from a man aged 18-30 years who had mild COVID-19 (a few samples of this study predate the infection). Cell type and time point are not known. Sequences were obtained from PBMCs or a T cell subset sorted from them (not recorded which).

This chain's CDR3 is CASSVTRGASYNEQFF. The DNA of the CDR3 is TGTGCCAGCAGCGTAACGCGGGGGGCCTCCTACAATGAGCAGTTCTTC. This chain connects TRBV7-9 to TRBJ2-1; the match to TRBD2 covers 8 bases. CDR1 and CDR2 from the germline V gene are SEHNR and FQNEAQ (reference sequence). The V gene end was trimmed by 5 bases and the J gene end by 0 bases; junction bases not matched to a gene: 6. This CDR3 region has 16 residues.